A single sample is the source of the 17 T cell receptor beta chains below, sequenced in a study of T cell responses to AZD1222 COVID-19 vaccine. Only in-frame clones appear in the TCRdb table, and some are missing; sequencing was by immunoSEQ multiplex PCR. Among roughly 100,000 clones listed, 89% were seen once. Specimen: peripheral blood, collected on day 0 of AZD1222 vaccination. Source of these receptors: an adult in good health.

The chain employs TRBV19 and TRBJ1-2; D remains ambiguous. The V end lost 3 bases, the J end lost 2 bases, and 19 bases lay between the germline ends. Germline CDR1 and CDR2: LNHDA and SQIVND (reference sequence). This CDR3 spans 17 amino acids. CDR3: CASSINSGENSNYGYTF. The CDR3, as DNA: TGTGCCAGTAGTATTAATTCTGGCGAAAATAGCAACTATGGCTACACCTTC.

This clone was seen once. The chain carries TRBV4-1 and TRBJ2-3, with 14 positions matching TRBD2. CDR3 size: 17 residues. V shed 1 base and J 6 bases; nucleotides not matched to a gene: 6. Germline CDR1 is MGHRA and CDR2 is YSYEKL. Here the CDR3 reads CASSQVRLAGGPDTQYF. The CDR3 DNA is TGCGCCAGCAGCCAAGTAAGACTAGCGGGGGGGCCGGATACGCAGTATTTT.

The V and J genes are TRBV9 and TRBJ2-3, with D perhaps matching TRBD2 (6 bases). The length of the CDR3 is 15 residues. V lost 0 bases, J lost 3 bases, and 11 bases lay in between. Germline values: CDR1 SGDLS, CDR2 YYNGEE. This CDR3 reads CASSVVGSGTDTQYF. The CDR3 bases are TGTGCCAGCAGCGTAGTTGGTAGCGGAACAGATACGCAGTATTTT. Complete variable domain (other parts from reference TRBV9 and TRBJ2-3): DSGVTQTPKHLITATGQRVTLRCSPRSGDLSVYWYQQSLDQGLQFLIQYYNGEERAKGNILERFSAQQFPDLHSELNLSSLELGDSALYFCASSVVGSGTDTQYFGPGTRLTVL.

The gene calls are TRBV5-1 and TRBJ2-5; 8 bases align to TRBD1. Germline V gene data show CDR1 as SGHRS and CDR2 as YFSETQ. Trimming cost V 7 bases and J 4 bases; bases outside gene matches: 12. The CDR3 contains 15 residues. CDR3 sequence (DNA): TGCGCCAGCGGCCCCGTGACAGGGGAGGTAGAGACCCAGTACTTC. Translated: CASGPVTGEVETQYF.

This chain uses TRBV11-2 with TRBJ1-5; 7 bases are a match to TRBD1. The V and J ends lost 5 bases and 2 bases, in that order; junction bases with no gene match: 6. Germline CDR1 reads SGHAT; CDR2 reads FQNNGV. This CDR3 region has 15 residues. The CDR3 bases are TGTGCCAGCAGCAAAGGGACAGTAGGCAATCAGCCCCAGCATTTT. As protein: CASSKGTVGNQPQHF.

The count of this clone is one. V is TRBV7-9 and J is TRBJ1-1; no reliable D call. Trimming took 5 bases from V and 6 from J, leaving 16 bases between them. Germline V gene sequence: CDR1 SEHNR, CDR2 FQNEAQ (reference sequence). The CDR3 is made up of 14 amino acids. DNA for the CDR3: TGTGCCAGCAGCCAACAGCGGGCAAGCTCTGAAGCTTTCTTT. Its protein product is CASSQQRASSEAFF.

V usage is TRBV18 and J usage is TRBJ2-5; D may be TRBD2 (5 bases). The V and J ends lost 4 bases and 1 base respectively, with 10 bases between them. Looked up from germline, CDR1 is KGHSH and CDR2 is LQKENI. The CDR3 is 14 amino acids. CDR3 protein: CASSQPGTQETQYF. CDR3 nucleotides: TGTGCCAGCTCACAGCCGGGAACCCAAGAGACCCAGTACTTC.

This chain links TRBV27 with TRBJ2-3, with D maybe TRBD1 (5 bases). Per the germline V gene, CDR1 is MNHEY and CDR2 is SMNVEV (reference sequence). V lost 2 bases and J lost 1, with 10 bases in between. The CDR3 length is 15 residues. The CDR3 loop is CASSLLGVGTDTQYF. CDR3 DNA sequence: TGTGCCAGCAGTTTACTAGGGGTGGGCACAGATACGCAGTATTTT.

The chain recombines TRBV7-8 with TRBJ2-5, with 8 nucleotides matching TRBD1. This CDR3 contains 14 residues. Germline assignment: CDR1 SGHVS and CDR2 FQNEAQ. Trimming took 1 base from V and 13 from J; bases not matched to a gene: 11. For the CDR3, the DNA is TGTGCCAGCAGCTTAGTTCAGGGGGCACCTTTATGGTACTTC. This gives the protein CASSLVQGAPLWYF.

J is TRBJ1-1 and V is TRBV5-1; no clear D. Per the germline V gene, CDR1 is SGHRS and CDR2 is YFSETQ. This CDR3 is 13 amino acids long. V gave up 3 bases and J gave up 8 bases, with 14 bases separating them. Here the CDR3 reads CASSSEGDLEAFF. The CDR3 DNA sequence: TGCGCCAGCAGCTCCGAGGGCGACCTCGAAGCTTTCTTT.

This clone has a single count. J is TRBJ1-2 and V is TRBV2; D might be TRBD1 (6 bases). Trimming stripped 6 bases from V and 4 bases from J, with 12 bases between. Germline V gene sequence: CDR1 SNHLY, CDR2 FYNNEI. The length of the CDR3 is 13 residues. In nucleotides, the CDR3 is TGTGCCAGCAGCGAACAGGGTTCCTATGGCTACACCTTC. This encodes CASSEQGSYGYTF.

The chain uses TRBV5-1 and TRBJ2-7, with D hard to call. V was clipped by 0 bases and J by 5 bases, with 12 bases between them. The CDR3 totals 14 residues. Germline CDR1 reads SGHRS; CDR2 reads YFSETQ. The CDR3 DNA follows: TGCGCCAGCAGCTTGGACTCGGGTCGTGACGAGCAGTACTTC. Its protein product is CASSLDSGRDEQYF.

V gene TRBV19 combines with J gene TRBJ1-1; 11 bases line up with TRBD1. Germline-derived CDR1 and CDR2 are LNHDA and SQIVND (reference sequence). V lost 0 bases to trimming and J lost 0 bases; unmatched junction nucleotides: 3. CDR3 length: 17 residues. In nucleotides, the CDR3 is TGTGCCAGTAGTATAGAGGGGACAGGGGGGATGAACACTGAAGCTTTCTTT. This translates into CASSIEGTGGMNTEAFF. Full variable domain (missing parts from reference TRBV19 and TRBJ1-1): DGGITQSPKYLFRKEGQNVTLSCEQNLNHDAMYWYRQDPGQGLRLIYYSQIVNDFQKGDIAEGYSVSREKKESFPLTVTSAQKNPTAFYLCASSIEGTGGMNTEAFFGQGTRLTVV.

This chain links TRBV18 with TRBJ2-1; D perhaps matches TRBD1 (6 bases). The CDR3 runs to 14 residues. Trimming left V 4 bases short and J 8 bases short, with 15 bases between. The germline CDR1 and CDR2 sequences are KGHSH and LQKENI. The CDR3 region is CASSRRTAIDEQFF. The CDR3 DNA is TGTGCCAGCTCACGACGGACAGCCATAGATGAGCAGTTCTTC.

V usage is TRBV13 and J usage is TRBJ2-7; D is ambiguous. The germline CDR1 and CDR2 sequences are PRHDT and FYEKMQ (reference sequence). Trimming removed 5 bases from V and 3 bases from J, with 5 bases in between. The CDR3 runs to 11 residues. The CDR3 DNA follows: TGTGCCAGCAGCCCTTACTACGAGCAGTACTTC. The encoded protein is CASSPYYEQYF.

This clone was seen only once. The chain employs TRBV7-3 and TRBJ2-7; 8 positions match TRBD1. Germline trimming cut 6 bases from V and 4 bases from J; bases unmatched to any gene: 5. The CDR3 totals 13 residues. Germline V gene sequence: CDR1 SGHTA, CDR2 FQGTGA. The CDR3 DNA is TGTGCCAGCAGTTCGGGACAGGAGTACGAGCAGTACTTC. Residues: CASSSGQEYEQYF.

V is TRBV19 and J is TRBJ1-5; 8 bases match TRBD1. V lost 6 bases to trimming and J lost 5 bases; unmatched junction nucleotides: 9. The length of the CDR3 is 15 residues. Germline CDR1 LNHDA, CDR2 SQIVND (reference sequence). The CDR3 protein is CASRTGAGGDQPQHF. The CDR3 DNA sequence: TGTGCCAGTAGGACCGGGGCAGGGGGCGATCAGCCCCAGCATTTT.